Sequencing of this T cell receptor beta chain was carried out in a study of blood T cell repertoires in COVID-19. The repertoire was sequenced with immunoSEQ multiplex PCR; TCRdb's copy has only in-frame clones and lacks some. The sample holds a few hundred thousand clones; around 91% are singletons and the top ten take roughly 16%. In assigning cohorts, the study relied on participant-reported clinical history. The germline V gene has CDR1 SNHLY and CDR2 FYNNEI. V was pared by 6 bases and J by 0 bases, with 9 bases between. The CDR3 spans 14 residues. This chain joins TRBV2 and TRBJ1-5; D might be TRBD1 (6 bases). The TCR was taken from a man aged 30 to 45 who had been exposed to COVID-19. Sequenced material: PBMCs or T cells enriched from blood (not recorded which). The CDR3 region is CASRDRISNQPQHF. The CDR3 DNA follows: TGTGCCAGCAGAGACAGGATTAGCAATCAGCCCCAGCATTTT.